Shown below are 29 T cell receptor beta chains from a single sample sequenced in a study of CD8 T cells in ankylosing spondylitis. MiXCR was run by TCRdb on the 5' RACE reads, yielding one entry per CDR3 protein. The sample contains 7,500 to 10,000 distinct CDR3 sequences, 5% to 6.5% of which appear only once. Specimen: blood, either unsorted or a sorted T cell fraction (not recorded which). The receptor source for this set is a female donor with ankylosing spondylitis or in good health (not recorded which).

This clonotype was seen at least ten times. The rearrangement joins TRBV9 to TRBJ1-5, with D maybe TRBD1 (5 bases). Germline CDR1 SGDLS, CDR2 YYNGEE. Trimming took off 0 bases at V and 3 bases at J, with 10 bases between the two ends. The CDR3 contains 15 residues. The CDR3 DNA sequence: TGTGCCAGCAGCGTAGGTGACAGCACCAATCAGCCCCAGCATTTT. Protein product: CASSVGDSTNQPQHF. The whole variable domain, remainder taken from reference TRBV9 and TRBJ1-5, is DSGVTQTPKHLITATGQRVTLRCSPRSGDLSVYWYQQSLDQGLQFLIQYYNGEERAKGNILERFSAQQFPDLHSELNLSSLELGDSALYFCASSVGDSTNQPQHFGDGTRLSIL.

Many counts were recorded for this clonotype. The V call is TRBV9, the J call TRBJ2-2; D remains unclear. This CDR3 has 13 amino acids. Deletions cut 0 bases from V and 4 bases from J, with 4 bases between. Germline V gene sequence: CDR1 SGDLS, CDR2 YYNGEE. The CDR3: CASSVVSTGELFF. The CDR3 nucleotides are TGTGCCAGCAGCGTAGTGAGCACCGGGGAGCTGTTTTTT.

The chain employs TRBV9 and TRBJ2-7; possibly TRBD2 for D (6 bases). CDR1 and CDR2 (germline): SGDLS, YYNGEE. V was cut by 4 bases and J by 7 bases, with 15 bases left in between. CDR3 size: 13 residues. CDR3 bases: TGTGCCAGCAGCCCCCGGGGGTTAACAGAGCAGTACTTC. Protein product: CASSPRGLTEQYF.

This clonotype was recorded many times. The chain combines TRBV9 with TRBJ1-1, with D hard to call. The V and J ends lost 3 bases and 0 bases respectively, with 12 bases between them. The germline V gene has CDR1 SGDLS and CDR2 YYNGEE. CDR3 length: 15 residues. This chain's CDR3 is CASSGLTAMNTEAFF. In nucleotides, the CDR3 is TGTGCCAGCAGCGGATTAACAGCGATGAACACTGAAGCTTTCTTT.

This clonotype is medium-sized (0.01 to 0.1%) in the sample. The chain has TRBV25-1 and TRBJ1-5; the D is unclear. Germline V lookup: CDR1 MGHDK, CDR2 SYGVNS. This CDR3 has 12 amino acids. With 2 bases removed from V and 7 bases from J, the gap between germline ends came to 6 bases. The CDR3 spells CASSEAVQPQHF. CDR3 DNA sequence: TGTGCCAGCAGTGAAGCGGTGCAGCCCCAGCATTTT.

This clonotype was detected many times. The chain is built from TRBV9 and TRBJ1-3; 7 bases align to TRBD1. The germline CDR1 and CDR2 sequences are SGDLS and YYNGEE. The V segment lost 3 bases and the J segment 1 base; nucleotides outside the gene matches: 1. This CDR3 has 14 amino acids. CDR3 region: CASSGQGSGNTIYF. The CDR3 DNA follows: TGTGCCAGCAGCGGACAGGGATCTGGAAACACCATATATTTT.

This clonotype was detected many times. The V gene is TRBV9, the J gene TRBJ1-1; D perhaps matches TRBD1 (6 bases). V dropped 0 bases and J dropped 7 bases, with 10 bases sitting between them. The CDR3 sequence is 13 residues long. Germline V CDR1 and CDR2: SGDLS, YYNGEE. The CDR3 DNA follows: TGTGCCAGCAGCGTAGTGGGGGGCAGTGAAGCTTTCTTT. This sequence encodes CASSVVGGSEAFF.

This clonotype qualifies as medium-sized. The chain uses TRBV9 and TRBJ2-7; TRBD2 matches 13 bases. This CDR3 region has 14 residues. Germline CDR1 and CDR2: SGDLS and YYNGEE. The junction had 5 bases not matched to a gene; V was cut back by 6 bases and J by 5 bases. The CDR3 DNA reads TGTGCCAGCAACTTCGGACTAGCGGGAGACGAGCAGTACTTC. This gives the protein CASNFGLAGDEQYF.

At least ten counts were recorded for this clonotype. The chain has TRBV9 and TRBJ2-5; perhaps TRBD2 as D (6 bases). Germline loops: CDR1 SGDLS, CDR2 YYNGEE. This CDR3 is built from 16 residues. V lost 0 bases and J 1 base, leaving 13 bases between the germline ends. CDR3 DNA: TGTGCCAGCAGCGTAGATGGGACCGGGGGCCAAGAGACCCAGTACTTC. Its translation is CASSVDGTGGQETQYF.

This clonotype was counted at least ten times. The chain joins TRBV9 to TRBJ1-1, with TRBD1 matching 7 bases. Per the germline V gene, CDR1 is SGDLS and CDR2 is YYNGEE. V lost 4 bases and J lost 4; bases outside the gene matches: 4. This CDR3 spans 13 amino acids. CDR3 DNA: TGTGCCAGCAGCTTAGGGACAGCCACTGAAGCTTTCTTT. Translation gives CASSLGTATEAFF.

The rearrangement joins TRBV9 to TRBJ2-7; 9 bases match TRBD2. CDR3 length: 15 residues. J gave up 1 base and V 4 bases, and 6 bases lay outside the gene matches. Germline CDR1 and CDR2: SGDLS and YYNGEE. The CDR3 reads CASSSTGLASYEQYF. The CDR3 nucleotides read TGTGCCAGCAGCTCCACGGGACTAGCATCCTACGAGCAGTACTTC. Full variable domain (remainder filled in from reference TRBV9 and TRBJ2-7): DSGVTQTPKHLITATGQRVTLRCSPRSGDLSVYWYQQSLDQGLQFLIQYYNGEERAKGNILERFSAQQFPDLHSELNLSSLELGDSALYFCASSSTGLASYEQYFGPGTRLTVT.

Sample share makes this clonotype medium-sized. J is TRBJ1-2 and V is TRBV9, with D possibly being TRBD1 (5 bases). V lost 0 bases to trimming and J lost 5 bases, with 11 bases between them. The CDR3 is made up of 14 amino acids. Germline-derived CDR1 and CDR2 are SGDLS and YYNGEE. The CDR3 DNA is TGTGCCAGCAGCGTAGGCCAGGGTGCTTATGGCTACACCTTC. Translated, it gives CASSVGQGAYGYTF.

This clonotype was observed at least ten times. The rearrangement links TRBV21-1 to TRBJ1-6; TRBD1 is the table's D call and was not checked against the DNA. TRBV21-1 is assigned pseudogene status. CDR3 length equals 15 residues. The CDR3, as DNA: TGTGCCAGCAGCAAAACAGGGGGTAGTGATTCACCCCTCCACTTT. This encodes CASSKTGGSDSPLHF.

The rearrangement joins TRBV9 to TRBJ2-2, with 8 bases that match TRBD2. Germline trimming cut 4 bases from V and 6 bases from J; bases unmatched to any gene: 8. Germline loops: CDR1 SGDLS, CDR2 YYNGEE. This CDR3 has 15 residues. CDR3 in amino acids: CASSHGTSNAGELFF. Written as DNA, the CDR3 is TGTGCCAGCAGCCACGGGACTAGTAACGCCGGGGAGCTGTTTTTT.

This clonotype came up many times. V gene TRBV9 combines with J gene TRBJ1-2; 11 bases agree with TRBD1. Trimming at V came to 4 bases and at J to 5 bases, leaving 4 bases not matched to a gene. The germline gives CDR1 SGDLS, CDR2 YYNGEE. The CDR3 loop spans 14 amino acids. This CDR3 reads CASSLGQGAYGYTF. The CDR3 bases are TGTGCCAGCAGCCTAGGACAGGGGGCATATGGCTACACCTTC. Combining the CDR3 with reference TRBV9 and TRBJ1-2 gives the whole variable domain DSGVTQTPKHLITATGQRVTLRCSPRSGDLSVYWYQQSLDQGLQFLIQYYNGEERAKGNILERFSAQQFPDLHSELNLSSLELGDSALYFCASSLGQGAYGYTFGSGTRLTVV.

This clonotype was counted at least ten times. The chain combines TRBV9 with TRBJ2-2, with unresolved D. Looked up from germline, CDR1 is SGDLS and CDR2 is YYNGEE. This CDR3 is 12 amino acids long. Trimming cost V 0 bases and J 4 bases, with 1 base left between them. The CDR3 nucleotides read TGTGCCAGCAGCGTAGGCACCGGGGAGCTGTTTTTT. Translated, it gives CASSVGTGELFF. The full variable domain, its missing parts supplied by reference TRBV9 and TRBJ2-2, is DSGVTQTPKHLITATGQRVTLRCSPRSGDLSVYWYQQSLDQGLQFLIQYYNGEERAKGNILERFSAQQFPDLHSELNLSSLELGDSALYFCASSVGTGELFFGEGSRLTVL.

There are many counts of this clonotype. The chain has TRBV9 and TRBJ1-5; no clear D gene. V was trimmed by 3 bases and J by 0 bases, leaving 7 bases between them. Germline values: CDR1 SGDLS, CDR2 YYNGEE. The CDR3 contains 14 residues. The CDR3 loop reads CASSAPNSNQPQHF. In DNA form, the CDR3 reads TGTGCCAGCAGCGCTCCTAATAGCAATCAGCCCCAGCATTTT.

The rearrangement joins TRBV9 to TRBJ1-2; D is uncertain. Per germline, CDR1 SGDLS and CDR2 YYNGEE. The CDR3 covers 11 residues. V shed 4 bases and J shed 9 bases, with 10 bases lying between them. The CDR3 DNA sequence: TGTGCCAGCAGCTCGGCGCACAGCTACACCTTC. As protein: CASSSAHSYTF. Complete variable domain (other parts from reference TRBV9 and TRBJ1-2): DSGVTQTPKHLITATGQRVTLRCSPRSGDLSVYWYQQSLDQGLQFLIQYYNGEERAKGNILERFSAQQFPDLHSELNLSSLELGDSALYFCASSSAHSYTFGSGTRLTVV.

This clonotype was detected many times. The chain joins TRBV9 to TRBJ2-3, with TRBD2 identical over 7 bases. In germline, CDR1 is SGDLS, CDR2 YYNGEE. This CDR3 comprises 15 residues. With V trimmed by 0 bases and J by 6 bases, 7 bases remained unmatched. The CDR3 DNA follows: TGTGCCAGCAGCGTAGTGGAGGGAGGGCTTGATACGCAGTATTTT. Translated: CASSVVEGGLDTQYF.

This clonotype rates as medium-sized. The chain combines TRBV9 with TRBJ1-6, with 7 positions matching TRBD1. This CDR3 is 15 amino acids long. Germline trimming cut 3 bases from V and 4 bases from J; bases unmatched to any gene: 4. CDR1 SGDLS and CDR2 YYNGEE come from the germline V gene. CDR3: CASSARDSYNSPLHF. In DNA, the CDR3 is TGTGCCAGCAGCGCCCGGGACAGTTATAATTCACCCCTCCACTTT.

This clonotype showed up many times. The rearrangement uses TRBV9 and TRBJ2-7, with D possibly being TRBD2 (6 bases). This CDR3 contains 15 residues. Trimming took off 0 bases at V and 0 bases at J, with 10 bases between the two ends. The germline CDR1 and CDR2 sequences are SGDLS and YYNGEE. The CDR3 reads CASSVAGGSSYEQYF. In nucleotides, the CDR3 is TGTGCCAGCAGCGTAGCCGGGGGAAGCTCCTACGAGCAGTACTTC.

This clonotype occurred many times. This chain uses TRBV9 with TRBJ2-2; D not certain. CDR1 and CDR2 (germline): SGDLS, YYNGEE. The CDR3 sequence is 16 residues long. The V and J ends lost 4 bases and 0 bases respectively, with 13 bases between them. The CDR3 protein is CASSYPKGPNTGELFF. The CDR3 nucleotides are TGTGCCAGCAGCTACCCGAAAGGGCCGAACACCGGGGAGCTGTTTTTT.

This clonotype was found many times. The chain recombines TRBV9 with TRBJ2-7, with 8 bases identical to TRBD2. The germline V gene has CDR1 SGDLS and CDR2 YYNGEE. V shed 0 bases, J shed 2 bases, and the junction held 1 base outside the gene matches. This CDR3 is built from 14 residues. The CDR3 sequence is CASSVAAGAYEQYF. CDR3 sequence (DNA): TGTGCCAGCAGCGTAGCAGCGGGGGCCTACGAGCAGTACTTC.

This clonotype was observed at least ten times. This sequence joins TRBV9 and TRBJ2-7; D may be TRBD1 (6 bases). V gave up 4 bases and J gave up 3 bases, with 17 bases separating them. Germline V lookup: CDR1 SGDLS, CDR2 YYNGEE. The CDR3 consists of 15 residues. The CDR3 DNA sequence: TGTGCCAGCAGCCTCCGAGGACAGAACGACTACGAGCAGTACTTC. Its protein product is CASSLRGQNDYEQYF.

This clonotype was seen ten or more times. V is TRBV9 and J is TRBJ2-1; D remains ambiguous. This CDR3 contains 13 residues. V lost 0 bases, J lost 7 bases, and 8 bases lay in between. Germline lookup yields CDR1 SGDLS and CDR2 YYNGEE. The CDR3 DNA is TGTGCCAGCAGCGTAGGTACAATGAATGAGCAGTTCTTC. This encodes CASSVGTMNEQFF. Together with reference TRBV9 and TRBJ2-1, the CDR3 gives the full variable domain: DSGVTQTPKHLITATGQRVTLRCSPRSGDLSVYWYQQSLDQGLQFLIQYYNGEERAKGNILERFSAQQFPDLHSELNLSSLELGDSALYFCASSVGTMNEQFFGPGTRLTVL.

The chain's CDR3 is CASSLGGGVGETQYF. The CDR3 nucleotides are TGTGCCAGCAGCCTAGGGGGCGGGGTAGGAGAGACCCAGTACTTC. The rearrangement links TRBV9 to TRBJ2-5, with a tentative D call TRBD1 (7 bases). There are 15 residues in the CDR3. Germline-derived CDR1 and CDR2 are SGDLS and YYNGEE. V was trimmed by 4 bases and J by 4 bases, leaving 17 bases between them.

This clonotype was seen more than once but under ten times. The genes are TRBV9 and TRBJ2-1; TRBD2 agrees at 12 bases. Per germline, CDR1 SGDLS and CDR2 YYNGEE. CDR3 length: 16 residues. Losses at the gene ends were 0 bases for V and 7 bases for J; bases not matched to a gene: 5. The DNA for the CDR3 is TGTGCCAGCAGCGTAGAGCTAGCGGGGGGGCATAATGAGCAGTTCTTC. It translates to CASSVELAGGHNEQFF.

This clonotype occurred many times. The chain employs TRBV9 and TRBJ2-2; TRBD2 might be the D (6 bases). Germline lookup yields CDR1 SGDLS and CDR2 YYNGEE. CDR3 length: 17 amino acids. The V gene lost 3 bases and the J gene lost 5 bases, with 20 bases spanning the gap. CDR3 region: CASSAPRAGIGTGELFF. CDR3 DNA sequence: TGTGCCAGCAGCGCCCCCCGGGCGGGAATTGGTACCGGGGAGCTGTTTTTT.

This clonotype was picked up many times. CDR3 sequence reads: CASSETSHEQFF. CDR3 in DNA: TGTGCCAGCAGCGAAACTTCCCATGAGCAGTTCTTC. The J gene is TRBJ2-1, the V gene TRBV9; the D is unclear. Trimming took 3 bases from V and 8 from J, leaving 9 bases between them. Germline loops: CDR1 SGDLS, CDR2 YYNGEE. The CDR3 consists of 12 residues.